Listed here are 28 T cell receptor beta chains from one sample, sequenced in a study of CD8 T cells in Susac syndrome. With random hexamers, reverse transcription was performed on about 0.5 to 1 ug of RNA. TCRdb reanalysed the immunoSEQ multiplex PCR reads using MiXCR and keeps one entry per CDR3 protein. The sample includes 180,000 or so distinct CDR3 sequences, around 94% of them seen just once. Input material: CD4+ T cells from PBMCs. These receptors came from a human donor in good health.

The genes are TRBV20-1 and TRBJ2-1; D is ambiguous. CDR1 is DFQATT, CDR2 SNEGSKA, per germline (reference sequence). The V gene lost 2 bases and the J gene lost 8 bases, with 7 bases spanning the gap. This CDR3 has 11 residues. The chain's CDR3 is CSARTPDEQFF. CDR3 sequence (DNA): TGCAGTGCTAGAACGCCGGATGAGCAGTTCTTC.

The CDR3 DNA follows: TGCGCCAGCCGCGGAACTACCTCCTACGAGCAGTACTTC. Translating it yields CASRGTTSYEQYF. This chain uses TRBV5-1 with TRBJ2-7; D uncertain. Germline CDR1 is SGHRS and CDR2 is YFSETQ. V shed 7 bases and J shed 0 bases, with 11 bases lying between them. The CDR3 loop spans 13 amino acids.

The chain uses TRBV18 and TRBJ1-2, with D unresolved. V lost 6 bases to trimming and J lost 4 bases, with 15 bases between them. Germline V gene sequence: CDR1 KGHSH, CDR2 LQKENI. This CDR3 is 14 amino acids long. The CDR3 loop reads CASSLNGEIYGYTF. The CDR3, as DNA: TGTGCCAGCTCGCTAAACGGGGAAATCTATGGCTACACCTTC.

The CDR3 DNA follows: TGTGCCAGCAGCTTAGAAGCCCCCTACGAGCAGTACTTC. Translation: CASSLEAPYEQYF. The J gene is TRBJ2-7, the V gene TRBV7-2; no clear D. CDR3 size: 13 residues. CDR1 and CDR2 (germline): SGHTA, FQGNSA. V shed 1 base and J shed 2 bases, with 6 bases lying between them.

The table lists this clonotype with a few counts. The chain uses TRBV23-1 and TRBJ2-3, with D possibly matching TRBD1 (6 bases). TRBV23-1 qualifies as an ORF whose function is uncertain. Between the trimmed V and J ends, which lost 2 bases and 0 bases, there was a span of 9 bases. This CDR3 is 15 amino acids long. The CDR3 sequence: CASSQIGGSTDTQYF. CDR3 coding DNA: TGCGCCAGCAGTCAAATAGGGGGAAGCACAGATACGCAGTATTTT.

The rearrangement links TRBV2 to TRBJ2-3; 13 bases agree with TRBD2. The CDR3 runs to 15 residues. Germline CDR1 and CDR2: SNHLY and FYNNEI. The junction had 3 bases not matched to a gene; V was cut back by 4 bases and J by 5 bases. CDR3 residues: CASSGGTSGVDTQYF. CDR3 bases: TGTGCCAGCAGTGGAGGGACTAGCGGGGTAGATACGCAGTATTTT.

The genes are TRBV20-1 and TRBJ2-1, with 16 bases that match TRBD2. This CDR3 contains 16 residues. Germline assignment: CDR1 DFQATT and CDR2 SNEGSKA (reference sequence). V was clipped by 3 bases and J by 8 bases; unmatched bases: 7. The CDR3 nucleotides are TGCAGTGCTAGTGGGACTAGCGGGGGGGTGATCGATGAGCAGTTCTTC. Its translation is CSASGTSGGVIDEQFF.

The chain recombines TRBV20-1 with TRBJ2-7, with D possibly TRBD2 on 6 matching bases. The V end was cut by 3 bases, the J end by 7 bases, with 13 bases between. Germline values: CDR1 DFQATT, CDR2 SNEGSKA (reference sequence). The CDR3 covers 12 residues. Written as DNA, the CDR3 is TGCAGTGCTAGTCTGTCGGGGGTTGAGCAGTACTTC. Protein: CSASLSGVEQYF.

The chain combines TRBV9 with TRBJ1-1; tentatively, D is TRBD1 (5 bases). CDR1 and CDR2 from the germline V gene are SGDLS and YYNGEE. The CDR3 extends over 16 amino acids. Trimming removed 0 bases at V and 4 bases at J, with 16 bases between. The CDR3 DNA follows: TGTGCCAGCAGCGTAGGAACCGTGGGGGTAGGCACTGAAGCTTTCTTT. Its protein is CASSVGTVGVGTEAFF.

The chain recombines TRBV15 with TRBJ2-3, with 9 bases that match TRBD2. Trimming took 1 base from V and 2 from J; bases not matched to a gene: 7. CDR1 is LNHNV and CDR2 is YYDKDF in the germline V gene (reference sequence). CDR3 length: 17 amino acids. In DNA form, the CDR3 reads TGTGCCACCAGCAGAGGTCTAGCGGGGAGCGACACAGATACGCAGTATTTT. This translates into CATSRGLAGSDTDTQYF.

This rearrangement joins TRBV5-1 to TRBJ2-3; the D gene is possibly TRBD2 (5 bases). Per germline, CDR1 SGHRS and CDR2 YFSETQ. V shed 4 bases and J shed 3 bases, with 15 bases lying between them. This CDR3 comprises 15 residues. The CDR3 region is CASSQDFSGTDTQYF. The CDR3 region has the DNA TGCGCCAGCAGCCAAGACTTCTCGGGGACAGATACGCAGTATTTT.

This clonotype was detected only once. The rearrangement links TRBV29-1 to TRBJ2-3, with 8 bases matching TRBD2. Germline CDR1 reads SQVTM; CDR2 reads ANQGSEA. CDR3 length: 13 residues. CDR3 bases: TGCAACTGCCAGCGGGGGTACACAGATACGCAGTATTTT. It yields the protein CNCQRGYTDTQYF.

The genes are TRBV5-1 and TRBJ1-3; D not resolved. There are 15 residues in the CDR3. With 1 base removed from V and 0 bases from J, the gap between germline ends came to 8 bases. Germline V CDR1 and CDR2: SGHRS, YFSETQ. This CDR3 is CASSLSGTSGNTIYF. In nucleotides, the CDR3 is TGCGCCAGCAGCTTGTCGGGAACCTCTGGAAACACCATATATTTT.

The chain employs TRBV23-1 and TRBJ2-5; TRBD2 might be the D (7 bases). TRBV23-1 is recorded as an ORF, its role being uncertain. This CDR3 spans 19 amino acids. Trimming shortened V by 3 bases and J by 1 base, and 24 bases separated the two germline ends. DNA for the CDR3: TGCGCCAGCAGTCAGCAGGGCCGAGGGGGGCGGGGGCCCCAAGAGACCCAGTACTTC. This codes for CASSQQGRGGRGPQETQYF.

This clonotype was counted a single time. CDR3 residues: CASRTLGRVSPLHF. CDR3 sequence (DNA): TGTGCCAGCAGGACTCTGGGGCGCGTTTCACCCCTCCACTTT. The chain uses TRBV12-3 or TRBV12-4 and TRBJ1-6, with D possibly being TRBD1 (5 bases). The CDR3 length is 14 residues. V dropped 6 bases and J dropped 9 bases, with 15 bases sitting between them.

V usage is TRBV29-1 and J usage is TRBJ1-2, with D tentatively TRBD1 (5 bases). The CDR3 loop spans 13 amino acids. Trimming stripped 5 bases from V and 3 bases from J, with 13 bases between. Per germline, CDR1 SQVTM and CDR2 ANQGSEA. This CDR3 is CSVYRGPYYGYTF. CDR3 nucleotides: TGCAGCGTTTACCGGGGACCCTACTATGGCTACACCTTC.

This sequence joins TRBV20-1 and TRBJ2-5; possible D gene TRBD1, 6 bases. Trimming pared 4 bases from V and 9 bases from J, leaving 21 bases between. The CDR3 covers 14 residues. The germline V gene has CDR1 DFQATT and CDR2 SNEGSKA (reference sequence). The DNA for the CDR3 is TGCAGTGCTATCCCCGGGACGGCCAAGGGGGCCCAGTACTTC. Translated, it gives CSAIPGTAKGAQYF.

This rearrangement joins TRBV19 to TRBJ2-6; D remains ambiguous. CDR1 and CDR2 (germline): LNHDA, SQIVND (reference sequence). The CDR3 totals 11 residues. The CDR3 DNA reads TGTGCTTGCTCTGGGGCCAACGTCCTGACTTTC. This sequence encodes CACSGANVLTF.

The chain carries TRBV6-2 or TRBV6-3 and TRBJ2-1, with D possibly being TRBD2 (7 bases). CDR1 is MNHEY and CDR2 is SVGEGT in the germline V gene. This CDR3 contains 16 residues. The germline V and J ends were trimmed by 0 bases and 5 bases, with 14 bases remaining between them. This CDR3 reads CASSYSGRGPNNEQFF. The CDR3 DNA reads as TGTGCCAGCAGTTACTCCGGGCGGGGGCCCAACAATGAGCAGTTCTTC.

V is TRBV20-1 and J is TRBJ1-5; TRBD1 might be the D (5 bases). This CDR3 spans 13 amino acids. In germline, CDR1 is DFQATT, CDR2 SNEGSKA (reference sequence). V was pared by 2 bases and J by 5 bases, with 10 bases between. The CDR3 sequence is CSARPPGDQPQHF. The CDR3 region has the DNA TGCAGTGCTAGACCCCCGGGGGATCAGCCCCAGCATTTT.

This sequence joins TRBV2 and TRBJ1-6; D may be TRBD1 (5 bases). The CDR3 has 14 amino acids. Trimming removed 2 bases from V and 8 bases from J, with 10 bases in between. Germline CDR1 and CDR2: SNHLY and FYNNEI. The CDR3, as DNA: TGTGCCAGCAGTGAAAGGCAGGGTGATTCACCCCTCCACTTT. Translation: CASSERQGDSPLHF.

The chain couples TRBV13 to TRBJ2-7, with D maybe TRBD2 (7 bases). From germline, CDR1 is PRHDT and CDR2 FYEKMQ (reference sequence). The CDR3 is made up of 14 amino acids. With 5 bases removed from V and 4 bases from J, the gap between germline ends came to 15 bases. DNA for the CDR3: TGTGCCAGCAGCATACAGGGAGGGACGTACGAGCAGTACTTC. Residues: CASSIQGGTYEQYF.

This chain links TRBV27 with TRBJ1-5; 12 positions match TRBD1. V shed 4 bases and J 1 base; nucleotides not matched to a gene: 8. The CDR3 is made up of 18 amino acids. Germline CDR1 reads MNHEY; CDR2 reads SMNVEV (reference sequence). CDR3 DNA: TGTGCCAGCAGTTCGGGGACAGGGGGCTGGGGAAGCAATCAGCCCCAGCATTTT. Translation: CASSSGTGGWGSNQPQHF.

The chain joins TRBV4-3 to TRBJ2-1; possible D gene TRBD2, 6 bases. The CDR3 consists of 14 residues. Germline-derived CDR1 and CDR2 are LGHNA and YSLEER. Trimming shortened V by 0 bases and J by 10 bases, and 13 bases separated the two germline ends. The CDR3 DNA reads as TGCGCCAGCAGCCAAGACGGCCCCCGGGGGGAGCAGTTCTTC. Translated, it gives CASSQDGPRGEQFF.

The chain has TRBV15 and TRBJ2-1, with D unresolved. Germline assignment: CDR1 LNHNV and CDR2 YYDKDF (reference sequence). This CDR3 is built from 15 residues. V dropped 0 bases and J dropped 1 base, with 7 bases sitting between them. CDR3 coding DNA: TGTGCCACCAGCAGAGATTCCTTTTCCTACAATGAGCAGTTCTTC. Amino acids: CATSRDSFSYNEQFF. The full variable domain, in which reference TRBV15 and TRBJ2-1 provide the parts outside the CDR3, is DAMVIQNPRYQVTQFGKPVTLSCSQTLNHNVMYWYQQKSSQAPKLLFHYYDKDFNNEADTPDNFQSRRPNTSFCFLDIRSPGLGDTAMYLCATSRDSFSYNEQFFGPGTRLTVL.

This clonotype was seen a handful of times. This rearrangement joins TRBV18 to TRBJ1-5; D is undetermined. Trimming removed 3 bases at V and 0 bases at J, with 6 bases between. The CDR3 consists of 14 residues. Germline V CDR1 and CDR2: KGHSH, LQKENI. The CDR3 is CASSPRNSNQPQHF. In DNA, the CDR3 is TGTGCCAGCTCACCGCGGAATAGCAATCAGCCCCAGCATTTT.

This CDR3 is CASSHGTADTQYF. For the CDR3, the DNA is TGTGCCAGCAGCCATGGGACCGCAGATACGCAGTATTTT. The gene calls are TRBV3-1 and TRBJ2-3; D is perhaps TRBD1 or TRBD2 (5 bases each). CDR1 LGHDT and CDR2 YNNKEL come from the germline V gene (reference sequence). CDR3 length: 13 residues. V was cut by 3 bases and J by 4 bases, with 8 bases left in between.

The chain uses TRBV4-3 and TRBJ1-5; D unresolved. The V end was cut by 2 bases, the J end by 4 bases, with 6 bases between. The germline V gene encodes CDR1 LGHNA and CDR2 YSLEER. The CDR3 is 13 amino acids. The CDR3 loop is CASSQHRNQPQHF. The CDR3 DNA sequence: TGCGCCAGCAGCCAACACAGAAATCAGCCCCAGCATTTT.